This is a list of T cell receptor beta chains from one sample in a study of shared clonotypes between healthy human individuals. Sequenced by immunoSEQ multiplex PCR; TCRdb stores in-frame clones only, minus some. The profile covers 2 million to 2.5 million clones, with over 85% appearing a single time and 0.39% taken by the ten largest. The specimen was naive CD4+ T cells from PBMCs. These receptors came from a man younger than 35 in good health. Some clones in this sample may be carry-over from other donors' samples. The CDR3 runs from the conserved cysteine through the conserved F or W. The order of the fields is J gene, D gene, clone size, V gene, CDR3 DNA, CDR3 protein. D genes are given only for firm matches. Clone size is not always given. Where it is, it says once, few, many or a class for expanded clones.

TRBJ1-3 | NA | once | TRBV6-5 | TGTGCCAGCAGATCAGGGTTTGGAAACACCATATATTTT | CASRSGFGNTIYF
TRBJ2-1 | TRBD1 | once | TRBV19 | TGTGCCAGCCGAACCCTCTTACAGGGGTACAATGAGCAGTTCTTC | CASRTLLQGYNEQFF
TRBJ1-1 | TRBD1 | once | TRBV14 | TGTGCCAGCAGCCAAGATCGCAGGGGGCGGCGAACTGAAGCTTTCTTT | CASSQDRRGRRTEAFF
TRBJ2-4 | NA | once | TRBV27 | TGTGCCAGCAGTTTAACAGGAACGAGCGACATTCAGTACTTC | CASSLTGTSDIQYF
TRBJ1-2 | NA | NA | TRBV10-3 | TGTGCCATCAGGGCCTCCTCGACGGTGACCTATGGCTACACCTTC | CAIRASSTVTYGYTF
TRBJ2-3 | NA | NA | TRBV27 | TGTGCCAGCAGCCCCACCACAGATACGCAGTATTTT | CASSPTTDTQYF
TRBJ2-7 | TRBD2 | once | TRBV4-3 | TGCGCCAGCAGCCAAGTACTAGCGGGAGAGGGGTACGAGCAGTACTTC | CASSQVLAGEGYEQYF
TRBJ2-7 | TRBD2 | once | TRBV11-1 | TGTGCCAGCAGCTCCTTCAAGACTAGCGGGAGGGCCAACGAGCAGTACTTC | CASSSFKTSGRANEQYF
TRBJ2-1 | TRBD2 | NA | TRBV6-5 | TGTGCCAGCAGTTATGCGGGAGTCAACTACAATGAGCAGTTCTTC | CASSYAGVNYNEQFF
TRBJ2-1 | TRBD2 | NA | TRBV5-1 | TGCGCCAGCAGCTTCCTAGCGGGTGTCAGGAATGAGCAGTTCTTC | CASSFLAGVRNEQFF
TRBJ2-3 | NA | NA | TRBV30 | TGTGCCTGGAGTGTAAAAAGCACAGATACGCAGTATTTT | CAWSVKSTDTQYF
TRBJ2-2 | NA | once | TRBV30 | TGTGCCTGGAAGAGGGCGACCGGGGAGCTGTTTTTT | CAWKRATGELFF
TRBJ2-7 | NA | NA | TRBV25-1 | TGTGCCAGCAGTGAACACGGGAGCGGCCGCCACTCCTACGAGCAGTACTTC | CASSEHGSGRHSYEQYF
TRBJ1-5 | NA | NA | TRBV5-1 | TGCGCCAGCAGCCCGGACCCAAACCTCAATCAGCCCCAGCATTTT | CASSPDPNLNQPQHF
TRBJ2-1 | NA | NA | TRBV25-1 | TGTGCCAGCAGTGAAGGACAGAACTACAATGAGCAGTTCTTC | CASSEGQNYNEQFF
TRBJ2-7 | NA | NA | TRBV28 | TGTGCCAGCAGCCTGAGATACGAGCAGTACTTC | CASSLRYEQYF
TRBJ1-2 | NA | once | TRBV28 | TGTGCCAGCAGTTTATTGGCAGGGACAATTGGCTACACCTTC | CASSLLAGTIGYTF
TRBJ2-3 | NA | NA | TRBV2 | TGTGCCAGTGGAAGAGATACGCAGTATTTT | CASGRDTQYF
TRBJ2-5 | TRBD1 | NA | TRBV5-1 | TGCGCCAGCAGCTTGGGACAGGGGCCGGAGACCCAGTACTTC | CASSLGQGPETQYF
TRBJ1-5 | NA | few | TRBV6-6 | TGTGCCAGCAGTTCCGGGGTCGATCAGCCCCAGCATTTT | CASSSGVDQPQHF
TRBJ2-2 | NA | once | TRBV4-2 | TGTGCCAGCAGCCAAGACGCGGGGCTGAACACCGGGGAGCTGTTTTTT | CASSQDAGLNTGELFF
TRBJ2-2 | TRBD2 | NA | TRBV2 | TGTGCCAGCAGTTCGGGGGGTACGAACACCGGGGAGCTGTTTTTT | CASSSGGTNTGELFF
TRBJ2-7 | NA | NA | TRBV9 | TGTGCCAGCAGCGTCTTCGCCAACCGGGGAGAGCAGTACTTC | CASSVFANRGEQYF
TRBJ1-3 | NA | NA | TRBV5-1 | TGCGCCAGCAGCCTTGCAGACCGACGCTCTGGAAACACCATATATTTT | CASSLADRRSGNTIYF
TRBJ2-7 | TRBD1 | NA | TRBV6-4 | TGTGCCAGCAGTCGAGGACGCGACAGGGCGGACGAGCAGTACTTC | CASSRGRDRADEQYF
TRBJ2-2 | NA | NA | TRBV28 | TGTGCCAGCAGTCTCCTCGTTTCCCCCACCGGGGAGCTGTTTTTT | CASSLLVSPTGELFF
TRBJ1-5 | NA | NA | TRBV28 | TGTGCCAGCAGTGGAAATGACAGAGGCAATCAGCCCCAGCATTTT | CASSGNDRGNQPQHF
TRBJ2-6 | TRBD1 | NA | TRBV11-2 | TGTGCCAGCAGCTTAATCTTCCGGGACAGCTCCTCTGGGGCCAACGTCCTGACTTTC | CASSLIFRDSSSGANVLTF
TRBJ2-7 | TRBD2 | NA | TRBV7-9 | TGTGCCAGCGGCGGACTAGCGGGGACCTACGAGCAGTACTTC | CASGGLAGTYEQYF
TRBJ2-2 | NA | NA | TRBV25-1 | TGTGCCAGCAGTGAATATGGTCGCGCCGGGGAGCTGTTTTTT | CASSEYGRAGELFF
TRBJ1-3 | NA | NA | TRBV5-1 | TGCGCCAGTAGCCGGGGGGCTGGAAACACCATATATTTT | CASSRGAGNTIYF
TRBJ2-3 | TRBD2 | NA | TRBV7-9 | TGTGCCAGCAGCTTAGGACTAGCGGGAGTGGGAGATACGCAGTATTTT | CASSLGLAGVGDTQYF
TRBJ2-7 | NA | NA | TRBV6-5 | TGTGCCAGCACCCGGGCCGGCTACGAGCAGTACTTC | CASTRAGYEQYF
TRBJ2-7 | TRBD1 | NA | TRBV6-6 | TGTGCCAGCAGTGGGACGGGACAGGGGAAGCCCTACGAGCAGTACTTC | CASSGTGQGKPYEQYF
TRBJ1-2 | NA | once | TRBV7-9 | TGTGCCAGCAGCCATCTCGCGGGGGACGAAAGTGGCTACACCTTC | CASSHLAGDESGYTF
TRBJ2-3 | TRBD2 | NA | TRBV5-1 | TGCGCCAGCAGCTTGGCTGTAGCGGGGAGCACAGATACGCAGTATTTT | CASSLAVAGSTDTQYF
TRBJ2-1 | NA | NA | TRBV18 | TGTGCCAGCTCCAAAGAAATCAACAATGAGCAGTTCTTC | CASSKEINNEQFF
TRBJ2-1 | TRBD2 | NA | TRBV11-2 | TGTGCCAGCAGCTTTTATTCTAGCGGGAGGAATGAGCAGTTCTTC | CASSFYSSGRNEQFF
TRBJ2-1 | NA | NA | TRBV11-3 | TGTGCCAGCAGCCCGCGACAGGTCTCCTACAATGAGCAGTTCTTC | CASSPRQVSYNEQFF
TRBJ1-3 | NA | NA | TRBV19 | TGTGCCAGTACCCCAGACAGCTCTGGAAACACCATATATTTT | CASTPDSSGNTIYF
TRBJ2-1 | TRBD2 | once | TRBV5-1 | TGCGCCAGCAGCTTGGGAACTAGCGGGTTCAATGAGCAGTTCTTC | CASSLGTSGFNEQFF
TRBJ2-1 | TRBD2 | NA | TRBV7-8 | TGTGCCAGCAGCTTACTAGCGGGAGTAGGGAATGAGCAGTTCTTC | CASSLLAGVGNEQFF
TRBJ2-4 | NA | NA | TRBV15 | TGTGCCACCAGCAGAGATAGTGGGAGGAGCGGCATTCAGTACTTC | CATSRDSGRSGIQYF
TRBJ1-3 | NA | NA | TRBV5-8 | TGTGCCAGCAGCCTGAAAGGGTCCTTTGCTGGAAACACCATATATTTT | CASSLKGSFAGNTIYF
TRBJ2-7 | NA | NA | TRBV27 | TGTGCCAGCAGTTTATTGGGGGATATCTTGGGGGAGCAGTACTTC | CASSLLGDILGEQYF
TRBJ2-1 | TRBD2 | NA | TRBV10-3 | TGTGCCATCGGGACTATCTACAATGAGCAGTTCTTC | CAIGTIYNEQFF
TRBJ2-3 | TRBD1 | NA | TRBV5-4 | TGTGCCAGCAGCTTGGCAGGGACAGGGCTGACAGATACGCAGTATTTT | CASSLAGTGLTDTQYF
TRBJ1-1 | NA | NA | TRBV5-1 | TGCGCCAGCAGCTTGGGGGCGGGATTGAACACTGAAGCTTTCTTT | CASSLGAGLNTEAFF